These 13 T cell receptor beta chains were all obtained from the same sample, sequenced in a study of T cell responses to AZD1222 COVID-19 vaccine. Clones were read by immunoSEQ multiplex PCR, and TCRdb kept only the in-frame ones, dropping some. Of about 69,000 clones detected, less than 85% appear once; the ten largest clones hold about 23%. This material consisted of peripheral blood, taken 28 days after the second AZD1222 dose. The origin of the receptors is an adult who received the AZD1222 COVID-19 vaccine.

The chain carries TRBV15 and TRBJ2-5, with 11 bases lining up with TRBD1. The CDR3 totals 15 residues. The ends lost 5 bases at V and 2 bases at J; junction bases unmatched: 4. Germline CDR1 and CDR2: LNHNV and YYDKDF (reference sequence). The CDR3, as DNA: TGTGCCACCAGCCTGGACAGGGGGCGGCAAGAGACCCAGTACTTC. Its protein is CATSLDRGRQETQYF.

This CDR3 reads CASSQEGLAADTQYF. The CDR3 DNA reads TGTGCCAGCAGCCAAGAGGGACTAGCCGCAGATACGCAGTATTTT. J is TRBJ2-3 and V is TRBV3-1 (or the pseudogene TRBV3-2), with 9 bases that match TRBD2. Germline CDR1 is LGHDT and CDR2 is YNNKEL (reference sequence). The CDR3 is 15 residues long. V was clipped by 0 bases and J by 4 bases; unmatched bases: 2.

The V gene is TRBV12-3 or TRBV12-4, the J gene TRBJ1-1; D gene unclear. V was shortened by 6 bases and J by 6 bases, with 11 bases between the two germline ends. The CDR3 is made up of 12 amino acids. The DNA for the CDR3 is TGTGCCAGCAGACTCGCGAGGGCTGAAGCTTTCTTT. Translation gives CASRLARAEAFF.

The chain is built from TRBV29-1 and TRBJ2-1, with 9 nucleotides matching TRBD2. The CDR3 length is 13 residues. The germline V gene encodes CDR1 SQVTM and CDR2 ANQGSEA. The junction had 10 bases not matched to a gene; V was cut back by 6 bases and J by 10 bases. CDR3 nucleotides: TGCAGCGTCTCCGGGACTAGCCTGAGGGAGCAGTTCTTC. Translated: CSVSGTSLREQFF.

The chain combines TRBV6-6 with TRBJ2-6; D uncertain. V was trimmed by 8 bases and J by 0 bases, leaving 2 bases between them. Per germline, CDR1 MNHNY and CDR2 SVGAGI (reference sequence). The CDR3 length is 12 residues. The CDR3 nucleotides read TGTGCCAGCTACTCTGGGGCCAACGTCCTGACTTTC. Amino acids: CASYSGANVLTF.

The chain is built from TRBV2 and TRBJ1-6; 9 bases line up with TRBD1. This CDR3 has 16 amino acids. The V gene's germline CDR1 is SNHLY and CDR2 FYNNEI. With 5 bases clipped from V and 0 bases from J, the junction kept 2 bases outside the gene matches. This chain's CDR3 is CASSWDRDSYNSPLHF. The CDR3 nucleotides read TGTGCCAGCAGTTGGGACAGGGACTCCTATAATTCACCCCTCCACTTT.

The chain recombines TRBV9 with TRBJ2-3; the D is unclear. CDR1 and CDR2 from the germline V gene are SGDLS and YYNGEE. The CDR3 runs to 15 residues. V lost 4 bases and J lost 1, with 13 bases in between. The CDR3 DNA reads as TGTGCCAGCAGCCCCGGACCCATCGGCACAGATACGCAGTATTTT. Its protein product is CASSPGPIGTDTQYF.

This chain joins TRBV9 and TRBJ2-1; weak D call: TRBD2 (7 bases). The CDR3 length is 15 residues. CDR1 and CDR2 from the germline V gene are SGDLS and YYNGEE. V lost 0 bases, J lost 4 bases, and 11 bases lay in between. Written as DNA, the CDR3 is TGTGCCAGCAGCGTAGCGGGGGGCCAATACAATGAGCAGTTCTTC. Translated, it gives CASSVAGGQYNEQFF.

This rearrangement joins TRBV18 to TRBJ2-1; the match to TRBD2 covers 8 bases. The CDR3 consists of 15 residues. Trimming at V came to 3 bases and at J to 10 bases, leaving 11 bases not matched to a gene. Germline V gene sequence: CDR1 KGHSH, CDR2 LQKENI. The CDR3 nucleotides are TGTGCCAGCTCACCGAGGAGGGGCGGGGGGCCCGAGCAGTTCTTC. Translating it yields CASSPRRGGGPEQFF.

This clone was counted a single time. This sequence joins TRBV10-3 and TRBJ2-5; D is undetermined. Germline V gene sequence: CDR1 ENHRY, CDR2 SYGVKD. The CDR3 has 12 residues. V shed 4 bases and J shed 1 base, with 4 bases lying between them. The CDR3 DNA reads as TGTGCCATCAGTGGCGTCCAAGAGACCCAGTACTTC. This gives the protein CAISGVQETQYF.

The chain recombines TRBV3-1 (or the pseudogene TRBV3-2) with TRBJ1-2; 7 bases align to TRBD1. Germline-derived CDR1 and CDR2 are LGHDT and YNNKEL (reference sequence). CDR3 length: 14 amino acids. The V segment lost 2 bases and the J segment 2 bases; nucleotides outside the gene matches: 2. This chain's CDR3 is CASSQQTGNYGYTF. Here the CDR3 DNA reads TGTGCCAGCAGCCAACAGACAGGGAACTATGGCTACACCTTC.

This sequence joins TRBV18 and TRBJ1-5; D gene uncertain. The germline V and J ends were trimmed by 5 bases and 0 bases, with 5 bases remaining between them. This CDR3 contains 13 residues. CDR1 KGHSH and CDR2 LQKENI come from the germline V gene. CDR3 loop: CASSDDSNQPQHF. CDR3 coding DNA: TGTGCCAGCTCAGATGATAGCAATCAGCCCCAGCATTTT.

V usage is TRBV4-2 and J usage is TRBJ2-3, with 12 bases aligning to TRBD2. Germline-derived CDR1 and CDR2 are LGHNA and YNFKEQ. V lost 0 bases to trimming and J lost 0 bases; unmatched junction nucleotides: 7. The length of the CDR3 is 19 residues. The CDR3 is CASSQDIASGGASTDTQYF. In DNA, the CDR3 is TGTGCCAGCAGCCAAGATATCGCTAGCGGGGGGGCTAGCACAGATACGCAGTATTTT.